This T cell receptor beta chain was captured by sequencing in a study of graft-versus-host responses after intestinal transplantation. On the study more broadly: Every recipient underwent anti-thymocyte globulin induction, then tacrolimus and steroids for 2 to 3 years.

Assay used: immunoSEQ multiplex PCR; TCRdb lists only in-frame clones, some missing. Found here are 85,000 to 90,000 clones, just under 95% of them singletons; the top ten hold roughly 0.31%. A note on this clone: Its matching antigen is unknown.

CDR3 length: 16 amino acids. V lost 5 bases and J 7 bases, leaving 25 bases between the germline ends. Germline V CDR1 and CDR2: SGHRS, YFSETQ. Material: unstimulated CD4+ T cells sorted from spleen or lymph node cells, obtained before intestinal transplant. This chain joins TRBV5-1 and TRBJ2-7; the D gene is possibly TRBD2 (6 bases). The receptor was derived from a human donor who received an intestinal transplant. The CDR3 is CASSRVPGAAAREQYF. CDR3 bases: TGCGCCAGCAGTCGGGTCCCGGGAGCGGCGGCGAGAGAGCAGTACTTC.